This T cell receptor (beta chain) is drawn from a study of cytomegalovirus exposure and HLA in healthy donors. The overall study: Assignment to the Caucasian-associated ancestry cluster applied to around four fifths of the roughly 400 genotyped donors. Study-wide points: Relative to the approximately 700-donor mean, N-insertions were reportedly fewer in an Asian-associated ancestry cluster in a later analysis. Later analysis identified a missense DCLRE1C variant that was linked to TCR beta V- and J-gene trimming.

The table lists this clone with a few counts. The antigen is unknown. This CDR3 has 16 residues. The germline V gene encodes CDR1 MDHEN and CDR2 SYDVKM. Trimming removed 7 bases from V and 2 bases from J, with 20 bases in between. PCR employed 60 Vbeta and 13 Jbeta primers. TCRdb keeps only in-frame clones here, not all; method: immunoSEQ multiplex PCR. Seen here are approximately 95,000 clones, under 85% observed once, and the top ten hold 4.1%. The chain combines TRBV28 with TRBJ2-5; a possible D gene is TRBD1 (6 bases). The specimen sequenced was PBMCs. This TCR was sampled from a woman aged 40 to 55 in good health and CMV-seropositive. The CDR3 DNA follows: TGTGCCAGCACCGGGCGGTACAGGGACCTTCAAGAGACCCAGTACTTC. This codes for CASTGRYRDLQETQYF.